A selection of T cell receptor beta chains follows, all from one sample in a study of T cells in Graves' hyperthyroidism and ophthalmopathy. TCRdb redid the calling of the multiplex PCR reads with MiXCR, one entry per CDR3 protein. Of approximately 270,000 distinct CDR3 sequences in the sample, 13% to 15% were seen once. Sequencing used blood. These receptors came from a woman aged 35 to 49 with Graves' hyperthyroidism that later progressed to Graves' ophthalmopathy. CDR3s leave out the opening cysteine and the closing phenylalanine or tryptophan. Each record gives: V gene, J gene, clone size, CDR3 protein. Not every row has a clone size; where given, it reads once, few, many or a size class.

TRBV9	TRBJ2-7	many	ASSPGTSVEQY
TRBV20-1	TRBJ1-1	many	SARDRGTEAF
TRBV11-2	TRBJ2-3	many	ASSRGEISGVTDTQY
TRBV28	TRBJ2-1	-	ASSLGGSWGNEQF
TRBV3-1	TRBJ2-7	many	ASSWAGGLGGYEQY
TRBV28	TRBJ1-1	many	ASSSPRQDLNTEAF
TRBV11-2	TRBJ2-7	many	ASSLVGTSSYEQY
TRBV12-5	TRBJ2-1	-	ASGSDRERNEQF
TRBV9	TRBJ2-7	many	ASSVSTGLDEQY
TRBV6-1	TRBJ1-1	many	ASSHPRQGNTEAF
TRBV2	TRBJ2-1	many	ASSSGLRGSDEQF
TRBV19	TRBJ1-5	few	ASRTVSNQPQH
TRBV2	TRBJ1-5	many	ASSREGSNQPQH
TRBV27	TRBJ1-4	many	ASSFLGEKLF
TRBV29-1	TRBJ1-4	many	SAGSQENEKLF
TRBV10-3	TRBJ2-7	many	AIIDSSSYEQY
TRBV5-1	TRBJ2-3	many	ASSLEARPSTDTQY